This is a list of T cell receptor beta chains from one sample in a study of cytomegalovirus exposure and HLA in healthy donors. Sequencing used immunoSEQ multiplex PCR; TCRdb keeps in-frame clones, though not all of them. The data show approximately 150,000 clones, with approximately 80% seen just once and roughly 3.7% held by the top ten. Sequenced input: PBMCs. The origin of the receptors is a man younger than 45 in good health and CMV-seropositive. The CDR3 runs from the conserved cysteine through the conserved F or W. The D gene is left open where the match is weak. Clone size, where shown, is once, few, many, or a class for clones that have expanded.

clone size	D gene	V gene	J gene	CDR3 protein	CDR3 DNA
many	.	TRBV4-1	TRBJ2-3	CASSQILVKQADTQYF	TGCGCCAGCAGCCAGATACTAGTTAAGCAGGCAGATACGCAGTATTTT
.	TRBD2	TRBV28	TRBJ2-1	CASSSAGSSYNEQFF	TGTGCCAGCAGTTCAGCGGGGAGCTCCTACAATGAGCAGTTCTTC
.	.	TRBV27	TRBJ2-1	CASSTLLGALHNEQFF	TGTGCCAGCAGTACCCTCTTGGGGGCCCTCCACAATGAGCAGTTCTTC
.	TRBD1	TRBV19	TRBJ2-7	CASSEQGAYEQYF	TGTGCCAGTAGTGAACAGGGGGCCTACGAGCAGTACTTC
.	TRBD1	TRBV30	TRBJ2-1	CAWRRKLRGLEQFF	TGTGCCTGGAGACGAAAACTCAGGGGGCTTGAGCAGTTCTTC
.	TRBD2	TRBV4-2	TRBJ2-7	CASSRESGLESNEQYF	TGTGCCAGCAGCCGAGAATCGGGACTAGAGTCCAACGAGCAGTACTTC
.	TRBD1	TRBV28	TRBJ2-5	CASSQPDRVETQYF	TGTGCCAGCAGTCAGCCGGACAGGGTGGAGACCCAGTACTTC
once	TRBD2	TRBV2	TRBJ2-7	CATLAGGTYEQYF	TGTGCCACACTAGCGGGGGGAACCTACGAGCAGTACTTC
few	TRBD2	TRBV30	TRBJ2-5	CAWSEGTSGDTQETQYF	TGTGCCTGGAGTGAGGGGACTAGCGGGGATACCCAAGAGACCCAGTACTTC
.	TRBD2	TRBV7-3	TRBJ2-7	CASSFSGGKPYEQYF	TGTGCCAGCAGCTTCAGCGGGGGGAAACCCTACGAGCAGTACTTC
.	TRBD1	TRBV28	TRBJ1-2	CASSLDRVLSYGYTF	TGTGCCAGCAGTTTAGACAGGGTATTAAGCTATGGCTACACCTTC
.	TRBD2	TRBV15	TRBJ2-1	CATSLSPGLAGGMSSYNEQFF	TGTGCCACCAGCTTATCTCCGGGACTAGCGGGGGGGATGAGCTCCTACAATGAGCAGTTCTTC
.	TRBD1	TRBV11-1	TRBJ2-2	CASSLVGGTGTGELFF	TGTGCCAGCAGCTTAGTAGGTGGGACAGGGACCGGGGAGCTGTTTTTT
.	.	TRBV27	TRBJ2-1	CASSPQGLQTSEQFF	TGTGCCAGCAGTCCCCAGGGACTCCAGACGAGTGAGCAGTTCTTC
.	TRBD1	TRBV5-4	TRBJ2-2	CASSTGQKNTGELFF	TGTGCCAGCAGCACGGGACAGAAGAACACCGGGGAGCTGTTTTTT
.	TRBD1	TRBV6-5	TRBJ2-7	CASSRTGRLDEQYF	TGTGCCAGCAGTCGGACAGGGAGACTTGACGAGCAGTACTTC
.	.	TRBV7-2	TRBJ1-1	CASSLVGGNTEAFF	TGTGCCAGCAGCTTAGTAGGCGGGAACACTGAAGCTTTCTTT
few	.	TRBV2	TRBJ2-6	CASSEQQPGTGANVLTF	TGTGCCAGCAGTGAACAACAACCAGGAACTGGGGCCAACGTCCTGACTTTC
.	.	TRBV7-9	TRBJ2-7	CASSSRTESHYEQYF	TGTGCCAGCAGCTCCCGGACAGAGAGCCACTACGAGCAGTACTTC
few	TRBD2	TRBV2	TRBJ2-7	CASSEARRDYFLYEQYF	TGTGCCAGCAGTGAAGCGCGTAGGGACTATTTCCTTTACGAGCAGTACTTC
.	.	TRBV7-2	TRBJ2-3	CASSSGTLTDTQYF	TGTGCCAGCAGCTCCGGGACTCTCACAGATACGCAGTATTTT
.	TRBD1	TRBV4-1	TRBJ2-7	CASSPGQGGNEQYF	TGCGCCAGCAGCCCAGGACAGGGGGGAAACGAGCAGTACTTC
.	.	TRBV29-1	TRBJ2-5	CSVSQGAQETQYF	TGCAGCGTGAGTCAGGGCGCCCAAGAGACCCAGTACTTC
.	TRBD2	TRBV14	TRBJ2-1	CASRPGLAGGNEQFF	TGTGCCAGCAGGCCGGGACTAGCGGGGGGCAATGAGCAGTTCTTC
few	.	TRBV7-9	TRBJ2-2	CASTRTENTGELFF	TGTGCCAGTACCAGGACAGAAAACACCGGGGAGCTGTTTTTT
.	TRBD2	TRBV29-1	TRBJ2-1	CSVDHTSGVLNEQFF	TGCAGCGTTGACCACACTAGCGGGGTTTTGAATGAGCAGTTCTTC
.	.	TRBV6-5	TRBJ1-1	CASRGQGGKNTEAFF	TGTGCCAGCAGGGGGCAGGGCGGAAAGAACACTGAAGCTTTCTTT
.	TRBD1	TRBV11-3	TRBJ1-1	CASSLRGGTGRPFF	TGTGCCAGCAGCTTAAGAGGCGGGACAGGTCGGCCTTTCTTT
.	.	TRBV29-1	TRBJ2-3	CSVRGSSTDTQYF	TGCAGCGTAAGAGGCAGTAGCACAGATACGCAGTATTTT
.	.	TRBV6-5	TRBJ1-5	CASSPGTFSNQPQHF	TGTGCCAGCAGCCCCGGGACTTTCAGCAATCAGCCCCAGCATTTT
.	.	TRBV28	TRBJ1-5	CASSFINGFNSNQPQHF	TGTGCCAGCAGTTTTATAAATGGCTTTAATAGCAATCAGCCCCAGCATTTT
.	.	TRBV7-2	TRBJ2-7	CASSSLGRGSYEQYF	TGTGCCAGCAGCTCGTTAGGGCGGGGCTCCTACGAGCAGTACTTC
.	TRBD2	TRBV13	TRBJ2-7	CASSRGGPLSYEQYF	TGTGCCAGCAGCCGCGGGGGACCCCTTTCCTACGAGCAGTACTTC
.	TRBD2	TRBV28	TRBJ2-7	CASSPELAGWRYEQYF	TGTGCCAGCAGCCCGGAACTAGCGGGGTGGCGGTACGAGCAGTACTTC
.	.	TRBV6-1	TRBJ2-1	CASRKQQVNEQFF	TGTGCCAGCAGAAAACAACAGGTCAATGAGCAGTTCTTC
.	.	TRBV7-3	TRBJ2-3	CASSTGRPPDTQYF	TGTGCCAGCAGCACGGGGAGGCCCCCAGATACGCAGTATTTT
few	TRBD1	TRBV10-3	TRBJ2-5	CAISEPGTGQETQYF	TGTGCCATCAGTGAGCCGGGGACAGGACAAGAGACCCAGTACTTC
.	.	TRBV18	TRBJ2-7	CASSPTGTDDEQYF	TGTGCCAGCTCACCAACCGGGACTGATGACGAGCAGTACTTC
.	TRBD2	TRBV7-3	TRBJ2-3	CASSVTSGGLDTQYF	TGTGCCAGCAGCGTAACTAGCGGGGGGTTAGATACGCAGTATTTT
.	TRBD1	TRBV5-4	TRBJ2-2	CASSLVTGVTGELFF	TGTGCCAGCAGCTTGGTGACAGGGGTTACCGGGGAGCTGTTTTTT
.	TRBD1	TRBV10-3	TRBJ2-1	CAIRTTGVGDVFF	TGTGCCATCAGAACGACAGGGGTGGGCGATGTGTTCTTC
.	.	TRBV4-1	TRBJ1-2	CASSQDNRVNGYTF	TGCGCCAGCAGCCAAGATAACAGGGTAAATGGCTACACCTTC